This TCR beta chain was found in a study of cytomegalovirus exposure and HLA in healthy donors. In the PCR, 60 Vbeta and 13 Jbeta primers were used. Assay: immunoSEQ multiplex PCR; the TCRdb copy retains only in-frame clones and omits some. This table has 110,000 to 150,000 clones, around 75% appearing once. The count of this clone is one. What it binds is not known. Study-wide findings and caveats: HLA alleles showed associations with some 17,000 TCR beta sequences in a later analysis, at a 0.05 false discovery rate.

What was sequenced was PBMCs. The origin of this receptor is a woman aged 40 to 50 in good health and CMV-seronegative.

CDR3 sequence reads: CANQGDSLLNTEAFF. The CDR3 DNA follows: TGTGCCAACCAAGGGGACAGCCTATTGAACACTGAAGCTTTCTTT. The chain employs TRBV2 and TRBJ1-1, with 7 bases identical to TRBD1. CDR1 SNHLY and CDR2 FYNNEI come from the germline V gene. This CDR3 region has 15 residues. The V segment lost 10 bases and the J segment 0 bases; nucleotides outside the gene matches: 11.